The 6 T cell receptor beta chains reported below all come from one sample, sequenced in a study of blood T cell repertoires in COVID-19. Clones were sequenced by immunoSEQ multiplex PCR, and TCRdb holds only the in-frame ones, with some missing. The table includes more than 300,000 clones, 70% to 90% detected once. The sequencing sample was made of PBMCs or T cells enriched from blood (not recorded which). The receptors were sampled from a woman in her 30s who had recovered from COVID-19.

The gene calls are TRBV10-3 and TRBJ1-1; D is perhaps TRBD1 (6 bases). Trimming took 4 bases from V and 1 from J, leaving 10 bases between them. The CDR3 runs to 14 residues. The germline CDR1 and CDR2 sequences are ENHRY and SYGVKD. In DNA form, the CDR3 reads TGTGCCATCAGTGGCAGGGGCACGAACACTGAAGCTTTCTTT. It yields the protein CAISGRGTNTEAFF.

The genes are TRBV6-5 and TRBJ1-2; D gene unclear. Germline assignment: CDR1 MNHEY and CDR2 SVGAGI. This CDR3 is 11 amino acids long. Trimming took off 7 bases at V and 5 bases at J, with 8 bases between the two ends. The CDR3 region has the DNA TGTGCCAGCACCGCTATTTATGGCTACACCTTC. Protein product: CASTAIYGYTF.

This chain links TRBV27 with TRBJ2-2; D gene uncertain. The CDR3 has 15 residues. Germline CDR1 MNHEY, CDR2 SMNVEV (reference sequence). The V gene lost 2 bases and the J gene lost 1 base, with 8 bases spanning the gap. In nucleotides, the CDR3 is TGTGCCAGCAGTTTAATTTCGGGGAACACCGGGGAGCTGTTTTTT. It codes for CASSLISGNTGELFF.

The chain recombines TRBV4-1 with TRBJ2-7, with 9 bases lining up with TRBD1. This CDR3 region has 16 residues. Germline V gives CDR1 MGHRA, CDR2 YSYEKL. V was pared by 1 base and J by 3 bases, with 7 bases of the junction left unmatched. The CDR3 region has the DNA TGCGCCAGCAGCCAAGGGGTAACAGGGGGCCGCTACGAGCAGTACTTC. It yields the protein CASSQGVTGGRYEQYF.

J is TRBJ2-1 and V is TRBV9; tentatively, D is TRBD1 (6 bases). The CDR3 runs to 14 residues. The germline V gene has CDR1 SGDLS and CDR2 YYNGEE. V shed 0 bases and J shed 9 bases, with 13 bases lying between them. CDR3 region: CASSVAVGGLEQFF. CDR3 nucleotide sequence: TGTGCCAGCAGCGTAGCCGTAGGGGGTCTTGAGCAGTTCTTC.

This chain connects TRBV11-2 to TRBJ1-2; 7 nucleotides match TRBD1. The CDR3 sequence is 14 residues long. In germline, CDR1 is SGHAT, CDR2 FQNNGV. Trimming at V came to 6 bases and at J to 5 bases, leaving 9 bases not matched to a gene. This CDR3 reads CASRAETGKYGYTF. The DNA for the CDR3 is TGTGCCAGCAGAGCCGAGACAGGGAAATATGGCTACACCTTC.